The entry below describes one T cell receptor beta chain. Antigen unknown. These data originate in a study of T cell responses to AZD1222 COVID-19 vaccine. Study-level findings and limits: Rises in breadth and depth of Spike-specific TCRs came after two AZD1222 doses.

Here immunoSEQ multiplex PCR was the method, and the copy in TCRdb shows in-frame clones only, minus some. The sample comprises 50,000 or so clones, approximately 80% of which are singletons, and roughly 4.9% rests with the top ten. V lost 4 bases to trimming and J lost 5 bases; unmatched junction nucleotides: 7. Germline V gives CDR1 KGHDR, CDR2 SFDVKD. CDR3 length equals 15 residues. The specimen was peripheral blood, collected 28 days after the second AZD1222 dose. The origin of this receptor is an adult who received the AZD1222 COVID-19 vaccine. This sequence joins TRBV24-1 and TRBJ2-5, with 9 bases identical to TRBD1. The CDR3 DNA follows: TGTGCCACCAGTGACGACGGACAGGGGCGGGAGACCCAGTACTTC. Amino acids: CATSDDGQGRETQYF.